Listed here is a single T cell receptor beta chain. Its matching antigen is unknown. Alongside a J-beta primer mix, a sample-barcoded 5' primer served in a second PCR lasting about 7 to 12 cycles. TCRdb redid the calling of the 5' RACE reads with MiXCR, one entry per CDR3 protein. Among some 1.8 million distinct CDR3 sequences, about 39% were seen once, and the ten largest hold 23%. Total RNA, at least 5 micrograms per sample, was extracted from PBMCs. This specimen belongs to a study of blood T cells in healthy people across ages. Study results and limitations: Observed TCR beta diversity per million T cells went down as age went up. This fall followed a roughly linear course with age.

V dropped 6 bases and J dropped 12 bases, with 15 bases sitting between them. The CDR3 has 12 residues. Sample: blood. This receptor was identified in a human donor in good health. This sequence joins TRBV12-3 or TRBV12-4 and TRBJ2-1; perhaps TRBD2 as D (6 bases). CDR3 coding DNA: TGTGCCAGCAGCCTCTGGCGGGGTCGGCAGTTCTTC. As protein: CASSLWRGRQFF.